A selection of T cell receptor beta chains follows, all from one sample in a study of blood T cell repertoires in COVID-19. Some clones are missing from TCRdb's copy, which holds only in-frame ones; the method was immunoSEQ multiplex PCR. This table holds some 400,000 clones, around 89% found once. The material sequenced was PBMCs or T cells enriched from blood (not recorded which). These receptors were obtained from a man aged 25-45 years who had recovered from COVID-19. The CDR3 runs from the conserved cysteine through the conserved F or W. The D gene is left open where the match is weak. Only some rows state a clone size, as once, few, many or a class for expanded clones.

d_call,j_call,v_call,clone_size,cdr3_aa,cdr3_nt
NA,TRBJ1-5,TRBV30,NA,CAWSDDRNQPQHF,TGTGCCTGGAGTGATGACAGGAATCAGCCCCAGCATTTT
TRBD2,TRBJ2-7,TRBV2,NA,CASTHPGREPYEQYF,TGTGCCAGCACTCACCCTGGGAGGGAGCCCTACGAGCAGTACTTC
TRBD1,TRBJ2-7,TRBV28,NA,CASSLRGTGGAYEQYF,TGTGCCAGCAGTCTAAGGGGGACAGGGGGCGCCTACGAGCAGTACTTC
NA,TRBJ1-1,TRBV29-1,NA,CSVIDNSPQAFF,TGCAGCGTTATCGACAACTCCCCTCAAGCTTTCTTT
TRBD1,TRBJ1-6,TRBV5-4,NA,CASSLSDRASLHF,TGTGCCAGCAGCTTGAGTGACAGGGCGTCCCTCCACTTT
NA,TRBJ1-2,TRBV24-1,NA,CATSDPKQGKGNYGYTF,TGTGCCACCAGTGACCCAAAACAGGGTAAGGGGAACTATGGCTACACCTTC
NA,TRBJ1-3,TRBV19,NA,CASSIYSHSGNTIYF,TGTGCCAGTAGTATATACAGCCACTCTGGAAACACCATATATTTT
TRBD2,TRBJ2-3,TRBV7-2,NA,CASSDGLADITDTQYF,TGTGCCAGCAGCGACGGACTAGCGGATATCACAGATACGCAGTATTTT
NA,TRBJ2-6,TRBV11-3,NA,CASSLFLSGANVLTF,TGTGCCAGCAGCTTATTCCTCTCTGGGGCCAACGTCCTGACTTTC
NA,TRBJ1-1,TRBV7-9,once,CASSQGWGGTEAFF,TGTGCCAGCAGCCAGGGGTGGGGTGGCACTGAAGCTTTCTTT
TRBD1,TRBJ1-4,TRBV18,NA,CASSRGQGLSGSEKLFF,TGTGCCAGCTCACGGGGACAGGGCCTGAGTGGGAGTGAAAAACTGTTTTTT
NA,TRBJ1-5,TRBV7-2,NA,CASSLSGGNQPQHF,TGTGCCAGCAGCTTAAGCGGGGGCAATCAGCCCCAGCATTTT
NA,TRBJ2-2,TRBV5-1,NA,CASSSGTGELFF,TGCGCCAGCAGCAGCGGCACCGGGGAGCTGTTTTTT
NA,TRBJ1-1,TRBV5-1,NA,CASSQVSDTEAFF,TGCGCCAGCAGTCAGGTATCCGACACTGAAGCTTTCTTT
NA,TRBJ2-2,TRBV7-2,NA,CASSFMSVRRAGELFF,TGTGCCAGCAGCTTTATGAGCGTGCGGCGAGCCGGGGAGCTGTTTTTT
TRBD1,TRBJ2-3,TRBV6-5,NA,CASSYRGQGTDTQYF,TGTGCCAGCAGTTACAGGGGGCAGGGCACAGATACGCAGTATTTT
NA,TRBJ1-1,TRBV6-5,NA,CASSSQGNTEAFF,TGTGCCAGCAGTTCACAGGGGAACACTGAAGCTTTCTTT
NA,TRBJ1-2,TRBV24-1,NA,CATGALEDEGYTF,TGTGCCACCGGGGCGCTGGAAGATGAAGGCTACACCTTC
TRBD2,TRBJ2-1,TRBV6-4,NA,CASLNHFFSGSFGSYNEQFF,TGTGCCAGCCTCAACCACTTCTTTAGCGGGAGCTTCGGCTCCTACAATGAGCAGTTCTTC
NA,TRBJ1-4,TRBV5-1,NA,CASSFLTNEKLFF,TGCGCCAGCAGCTTCCTAACTAATGAAAAACTGTTTTTT
NA,TRBJ1-6,TRBV28,NA,CATNSEDIELYNSPLHF,TGTGCCACCAATTCGGAGGATATAGAACTGTATAATTCACCCCTCCACTTT
NA,TRBJ2-7,TRBV28,NA,CASNSGSYTYEQYF,TGTGCCAGCAACTCGGGGTCGTATACCTACGAGCAGTACTTC
TRBD2,TRBJ2-7,TRBV9,NA,CASSADPSGSYEQYF,TGTGCCAGCAGCGCGGACCCTAGCGGGAGTTACGAGCAGTACTTC